The sequence of this T cell receptor beta chain was determined in a study of T cells after yellow fever vaccination. Study-level points and caveats: Though it reached lower strength, the secondary response hit its peak faster, day 5 versus 15. Repertoires sorted by FACS could include abundant clonotypes that are contaminants from the bulk population. Most primary-vaccination clones reappeared after the booster (around 95% CD4, approximately 88% CD8).

Germline V gene data show CDR1 as MNHEY and CDR2 as SVGAGI. This CDR3 is built from 14 residues. Trimming took off 2 bases at V and 8 bases at J, with 13 bases between the two ends. This clonotype has only a few counts. The target antigen is unknown. Universal primer sites and UMIs were introduced during 5'RACE template-switching synthesis of TCR cDNA. TCRdb re-called the 5' RACE reads through MiXCR, storing one row per CDR3 protein. This repertoire shows about 630,000 distinct CDR3 sequences, 9% to 15% found once; its top ten account for 14% to 15%. This clonotype was sampled from a man aged 25-45 years who received the YFV17D yellow fever vaccine. The sample here was PBMCs, taken on the day of the yellow fever booster vaccination. The chain employs TRBV6-5 and TRBJ2-1, with a weak D call TRBD1 (6 bases). CDR3 residues: CASSYVTRQDEQFF. Written as DNA, the CDR3 is TGTGCCAGCAGTTACGTGACCCGACAGGATGAGCAGTTCTTC.